Presented here are 17 T cell receptor beta chains from one specimen sequenced in a study of cytomegalovirus exposure and HLA in healthy donors. A multiplex PCR was run with 60 Vbeta primers and 13 Jbeta primers. Assay: immunoSEQ multiplex PCR; the TCRdb copy retains only in-frame clones and omits some. This sample has roughly 100,000 clones, with 79% found just once. The material sequenced was PBMCs. Every receptor here comes from a man aged 50 or older in good health and CMV-seropositive.

The V and J genes are TRBV2 and TRBJ1-1; possibly TRBD1 for D (6 bases). The V gene's germline CDR1 is SNHLY and CDR2 FYNNEI. The CDR3 has 14 residues. V was clipped by 8 bases and J by 7 bases, with 20 bases between them. CDR3 sequence: CASVGYQGLGEAFF. In DNA, the CDR3 is TGTGCCAGCGTAGGCTACCAGGGGCTTGGTGAAGCTTTCTTT.

The chain has TRBV13 and TRBJ1-2; TRBD1 matches at 7 bases. With V trimmed by 2 bases and J by 4 bases, 10 bases remained unmatched. Germline V gene sequence: CDR1 PRHDT, CDR2 FYEKMQ (reference sequence). The CDR3 runs to 16 residues. CDR3 protein: CASSLYGQDRTYGYTF. In nucleotides, the CDR3 is TGTGCCAGCAGCTTATACGGGCAGGACAGGACCTATGGCTACACCTTC.

This clone has more than one count but fewer than ten. The J gene is TRBJ2-7, the V gene TRBV10-2; 13 nucleotides line up with TRBD2. V was pared by 7 bases and J by 5 bases, with 8 bases of the junction left unmatched. This CDR3 is built from 15 residues. Looked up from germline, CDR1 is WSHSY and CDR2 is SAAADI. CDR3 bases: TGCGCCAGCACTGGACTAGCGGGAGTTGAGGACGAGCAGTACTTC. This encodes CASTGLAGVEDEQYF.

The chain links TRBV7-9 to TRBJ2-3; D might be TRBD2 (5 bases). The CDR3 runs 16 residues. The ends were cut back, 1 base at V and 2 bases at J, with 13 bases in the middle. Germline V gene sequence: CDR1 SEHNR, CDR2 FQNEAQ (reference sequence). The CDR3 coding sequence is TGTGCCAGCAGCTTAGTTCTTAGCGAAAACACAGATACGCAGTATTTT. Translation: CASSLVLSENTDTQYF.

J is TRBJ1-5 and V is TRBV6-5; D might be TRBD1 (5 bases). This CDR3 has 14 residues. Germline V lookup: CDR1 MNHEY, CDR2 SVGAGI. V lost 6 bases to trimming and J lost 3 bases, with 12 bases between them. The CDR3 spells CASRSREVNQPQHF. CDR3 coding DNA: TGTGCCAGCAGATCCAGGGAAGTCAATCAGCCCCAGCATTTT.

The sample holds one count of this clone. The chain has TRBV10-3 and TRBJ1-4; D remains ambiguous. Germline V lookup: CDR1 ENHRY, CDR2 SYGVKD. The length of the CDR3 is 14 residues. Trimming removed 11 bases at V and 0 bases at J, with 13 bases between. The CDR3 sequence is CASGEGATNEKLFF. The CDR3 nucleotides are TGTGCCTCCGGGGAGGGTGCAACTAATGAAAAACTGTTTTTT.

This clone was counted only a few times. This chain uses TRBV7-2 with TRBJ2-5, with TRBD2 matching over 13 bases. With 1 base clipped from V and 7 bases from J, the junction kept 9 bases outside the gene matches. Germline V gives CDR1 SGHTA, CDR2 FQGNSA. The CDR3 contains 17 residues. The CDR3 sequence is CASSLGTSGRAPRTQYF. The CDR3 DNA reads TGTGCCAGCAGCTTAGGAACTAGCGGGAGGGCCCCCAGGACCCAGTACTTC.

This chain uses TRBV19 with TRBJ1-5, with TRBD1 matching over 12 bases. Germline CDR1 is LNHDA and CDR2 is SQIVND (reference sequence). The CDR3 has 16 residues. Germline trimming cut 3 bases from V and 7 bases from J; bases unmatched to any gene: 7. Here the CDR3 reads CASSIPGTGGRQPQHF. CDR3 coding DNA: TGTGCCAGTAGTATTCCCGGGACAGGGGGCCGGCAGCCCCAGCATTTT.

This chain connects TRBV25-1 to TRBJ2-3; 15 bases are a match to TRBD2. V shed 3 bases, J shed 6 bases, and the junction held 7 bases outside the gene matches. There are 17 residues in the CDR3. The germline V gene encodes CDR1 MGHDK and CDR2 SYGVNS. CDR3 coding DNA: TGTGCCAGCAGTGATCCAGGACTAGCGGGAGGGATGGATACGCAGTATTTT. Translation: CASSDPGLAGGMDTQYF.

This clone was seen a few times. The chain uses TRBV10-3 and TRBJ2-7; 10 nucleotides line up with TRBD1. V was pared by 6 bases and J by 5 bases, with 7 bases of the junction left unmatched. Germline loops: CDR1 ENHRY, CDR2 SYGVKD. The CDR3 spans 14 residues. Here the CDR3 reads CAIRTGQGENEQYF. CDR3 sequence (DNA): TGTGCCATCAGGACCGGACAGGGGGAAAACGAGCAGTACTTC.

The genes are TRBV5-4 and TRBJ2-2; 13 positions match TRBD2. The trim removed 4 bases at V and 0 bases at J, leaving 6 bases unmatched. Germline values: CDR1 SGHNT, CDR2 YYREEE (reference sequence). The CDR3 contains 18 residues. CDR3 sequence: CASSLLAGGHANTGELFF. CDR3 in DNA: TGTGCCAGCAGCCTACTAGCGGGAGGGCACGCGAACACCGGGGAGCTGTTTTTT.

The chain employs TRBV7-8 and TRBJ1-4; a possible D gene is TRBD1 (5 bases). Trimming took off 4 bases at V and 7 bases at J, with 13 bases between the two ends. CDR1 is SGHVS and CDR2 is FQNEAQ in the germline V gene. The CDR3 covers 14 residues. The chain's CDR3 is CASSSPGGREKLFF. The DNA of the CDR3 is TGTGCCAGCAGCTCCCCGGGGGGACGTGAAAAACTGTTTTTT. The full variable domain, with the rest looked up from reference TRBV7-8 and TRBJ1-4, is GAGVSQSPRYKVAKRGQDVALRCDPISGHVSLFWYQQALGQGPEFLTYFQNEAQLDKSGLPSDRFFAERPEGSVSTLKIQRTQQEDSAVYLCASSSPGGREKLFFGSGTQLSVL.

The chain recombines TRBV7-7 with TRBJ2-1, with TRBD2 matching over 7 bases. The CDR3 totals 15 residues. The junction had 9 bases not matched to a gene; V was cut back by 5 bases and J by 5 bases. Germline CDR1 and CDR2: SSHAT and FNYEAQ (reference sequence). CDR3 protein: CASSLGGGRNNEQFF. CDR3 bases: TGTGCCAGCAGCCTGGGGGGGGGAAGGAACAATGAGCAGTTCTTC.

J is TRBJ1-5 and V is TRBV28; D uncertain. The CDR3 is 16 residues long. V was pared by 2 bases and J by 0 bases, with 11 bases between. Germline V gene lookup returns CDR1 MDHEN and CDR2 SYDVKM. The CDR3 region has the DNA TGTGCCAGCAGTTTAAAGTCAACCTATAGCAATCAGCCCCAGCATTTT. Its protein is CASSLKSTYSNQPQHF.

The rearrangement uses TRBV11-2 and TRBJ2-7; D gene unclear. V lost 3 bases and J lost 1, with 7 bases in between. Germline V gives CDR1 SGHAT, CDR2 FQNNGV. This CDR3 is 13 amino acids long. In DNA, the CDR3 is TGTGCCAGCAGCTTTAGACAATCCTACGAGCAGTACTTC. It yields the protein CASSFRQSYEQYF.

This chain uses TRBV30 with TRBJ1-5; D gene unclear. The CDR3 contains 11 residues. Between the trimmed V and J ends, which lost 0 bases and 9 bases, there was a span of 6 bases. Germline V gene sequence: CDR1 GTSNPN, CDR2 SVGIG (reference sequence). CDR3 protein: CAWSVGGPQHF. As DNA, the CDR3 is TGTGCCTGGAGTGTCGGTGGGCCCCAGCATTTT.

The chain couples TRBV14 to TRBJ2-1; TRBD2 matches 9 bases. The trim removed 4 bases at V and 6 bases at J, leaving 4 bases unmatched. From germline, CDR1 is SGHDN and CDR2 FVKESK. The CDR3 consists of 14 residues. CDR3 protein: CASSRGLATNEQFF. CDR3 nucleotides: TGTGCCAGCAGCCGAGGACTAGCGACCAATGAGCAGTTCTTC.